The rows below give T cell receptor beta chains drawn from one sample of a study of response to subunit inactivated influenza vaccine. TCRdb reprocessed the RT-PCR reads via MiXCR and lists one record per CDR3 protein. The sample contains about 520,000 distinct CDR3 sequences, roughly 25% of which appear only once. This specimen was CD4+ T cells sorted from PBMCs, taken more than 4 days after vaccination. These receptors were obtained from a man aged 45-65 years who received an inactivated influenza vaccine. CDR3s include the opening cysteine and the closing phenylalanine or tryptophan. A D gene is named only where the DNA matches it firmly. Only part of the rows carry a size: once, few, many, or a class if the clone is expanded.

>-|few|TRBJ2-2|TRBV5-5
TGTGCCAGCAGCTTGTGGCCAGGGTCGGGGGAGCTGTTTTTT
CASSLWPGSGELFF
>-|-|TRBJ1-5|TRBV18
TGTGCCAGCTCACGAGGGACGAATCAGCCCCAGCATTTT
CASSRGTNQPQHF
>-|few|TRBJ1-2|TRBV20-1
TGCAGTGCTAGAGACAGGGTTGGCTACACCTTC
CSARDRVGYTF
>-|many|TRBJ1-2|TRBV24-1
TGTGCCACCAGTGATTTTGAGCATAACTATGGCTACACCTTC
CATSDFEHNYGYTF
>TRBD2|many|TRBJ2-5|TRBV6-2/TRBV6-3
TGTGCCAGCTCAAGACTAGCGGAATCCTGGAACCAAGAGACCCAGTACTTC
CASSRLAESWNQETQYF
>-|-|TRBJ2-7|TRBV20-1
TGCAGTGCTAGAGAGCTAGGAAGCGGGCTAGCCTACGAGCAGTACTTC
CSARELGSGLAYEQYF
>TRBD1|-|TRBJ2-7|TRBV5-1
TGCGCCAGCAGCCTTCTTACCGGGACAGTCTCCTACGAGCAGTACTTC
CASSLLTGTVSYEQYF
>-|-|TRBJ1-2|TRBV21-1
TGTGCCAGCAGGGACGGGGCCTCAGCTTACTATGGCTACACCTTC
CASRDGASAYYGYTF
>-|-|TRBJ2-3|TRBV3-1
TGTGCCAGCAGGGCAGGGGGCACAGATACGCAGTATTTT
CASRAGGTDTQYF
>-|-|TRBJ1-5|TRBV27
TGTGCCAGCAGCACTAAATCTAGCAATCAGCCCCAGCATTTT
CASSTKSSNQPQHF
>-|-|TRBJ2-5|TRBV27
TGTGCCAGCAGTTTTAGTCCTCGGGGTGGCGTGCAAGAGACCCAGTACTTC
CASSFSPRGGVQETQYF
>-|few|TRBJ1-1|TRBV7-9
TGTGCCAGCAGCTTAGAAAGGGTAGCGAACACTGAAGCTTTCTTT
CASSLERVANTEAFF
>-|-|TRBJ2-4|TRBV27
TGTGCCAGCAGTCCGCGGACAGAGGGGGACATTCAGTACTTC
CASSPRTEGDIQYF
>-|many|TRBJ2-7|TRBV5-1
TGCGCCAGACTTCTTCGGACACTTACCTACGAGCAGTACTTC
CARLLRTLTYEQYF
>-|few|TRBJ2-2|TRBV5-1
TGCGCCAGCAGCTTGGTTGCCTCTTTCGACACCGGGGAGCTGTTTTTT
CASSLVASFDTGELFF
>-|few|TRBJ1-1|TRBV6-1
TGTGCCACGTCGGGACACGCGAACACTGAAGCTTTCTTT
CATSGHANTEAFF
>-|-|TRBJ2-3|TRBV14
TGTGCCAGCAGCCAAGAAACGGGTTCGGGTACGCAGTATTTT
CASSQETGSGTQYF
>-|few|TRBJ1-5|TRBV29-1
TGCAGCGTTGCCCTGGGGGGGGAAAATCAGCCCCAGCATTTT
CSVALGGENQPQHF
>TRBD1|few|TRBJ2-3|TRBV10-3
TGTGCCATACAGGGGGCGAGCACAGATACGCAGTATTTT
CAIQGASTDTQYF
>-|few|TRBJ1-4|TRBV6-5
TGTGCCAGCAGTTACGCCACGCCCGAAAAACTGTTTTTT
CASSYATPEKLFF
>-|-|TRBJ2-1|TRBV12-3/TRBV12-4
TGTGCCAGCAGGCCCCAGGGCGGCTCCTACAATGAGCAGTTCTTC
CASRPQGGSYNEQFF
>-|-|TRBJ2-1|TRBV5-1
TGCGCCAGCAGCTCGAACTACAATGAGCAGTTCTTC
CASSSNYNEQFF
>-|-|TRBJ2-3|TRBV10-1
TGCGCCAGCAGTGACGGGGGAACTAGCACAGATACGCAGTATTTT
CASSDGGTSTDTQYF
>-|-|TRBJ2-5|TRBV11-2
TGTGCCAGCAGCTTAGGCAGGGTTTCAGAGACCCAGTACTTC
CASSLGRVSETQYF
>-|-|TRBJ2-7|TRBV7-9
TGTGCCAGCAGCTTAATAACAAACGAGCAGTACTTC
CASSLITNEQYF
>-|few|TRBJ1-2|TRBV4-3
TGCGCCAGCAGCCAAGTTGGGACCCTCGGGGGCTACACCTTC
CASSQVGTLGGYTF
>TRBD2|few|TRBJ2-7|TRBV3-1
TGTGCCAGCAGCCTCTCTAGCGGGGGCCCCTGGGACGAGCAGTACTTC
CASSLSSGGPWDEQYF
>-|-|TRBJ1-1|TRBV12-3/TRBV12-4
TGTGCCAGCAGTTTAGCGCAGGGCACTGAAGCTTTCTTT
CASSLAQGTEAFF
>-|-|TRBJ1-6|TRBV6-2/TRBV6-3
TGTGCCAGCAGTTACGGCGGGTCACCCCTCCACTTT
CASSYGGSPLHF
>TRBD2|-|TRBJ2-1|TRBV9
TGTACCAGCAGAAGAGGAGCGGGGGAAAGTCACAATGAGCAGTTCTTC
CTSRRGAGESHNEQFF
>-|-|TRBJ1-2|TRBV20-1
TGCAGTGCTACTGGCGGGAGCTTGGGCTACACCTTC
CSATGGSLGYTF